This record looks at one TCR beta chain sequence and its context. Its antigen is unidentified. The data originate from a study of cytomegalovirus exposure and HLA in healthy donors. CDR1 and CDR2 (germline): MNHNS, SASEGT. The CDR3 has 16 residues. Trimming pared 2 bases from V and 4 bases from J, leaving 17 bases between. Study-wide results and limits: Testing in vitro showed three CMV-associated chains specific for CMV antigens. Later analysis demonstrated an association between a missense DCLRE1C variant and TCR beta V- and J-gene trimming. Reported performance of the classifier showed diagnosis of cytomegalovirus status with high specificity and sensitivity. The authors listed 180 or so TCR beta chains as cytomegalovirus-associated.

PCR employed 60 Vbeta and 13 Jbeta primers. The table came from immunoSEQ multiplex PCR; TCRdb's copy has only in-frame clones and leaves some out. The sample records about 200,000 clones, 82% being singletons. The TCR was taken from a man in his forties or fifties in good health and CMV-seropositive. V usage is TRBV6-1 and J usage is TRBJ2-5; D is perhaps TRBD2 (6 bases). Sequencing input: PBMCs. The CDR3: CASSEQRGAGAETQYF. Here the CDR3 DNA reads TGTGCCAGCAGTGAACAACGCGGGGCTGGGGCAGAGACCCAGTACTTC.